The 17 T cell receptor beta chains in this list originate from one sample, sequenced in a study of T cell clonotyping in hematopoietic cell transplantation. Clones were sequenced by immunoSEQ multiplex PCR, and TCRdb holds only the in-frame ones, with some missing. The sample includes 16,000 or so clones, approximately 91% of them seen just once. Specimen: peripheral blood mononuclear cells. These receptors originate from a man aged 35 to 55 in good health. Some clones in this sample may be carry-over from other donors' samples.

This sequence joins TRBV2 and TRBJ2-7, with D perhaps TRBD1 or TRBD2 (5 bases each). Trimming took off 7 bases at V and 2 bases at J, with 15 bases between the two ends. There are 14 residues in the CDR3. Germline V CDR1 and CDR2: SNHLY, FYNNEI. This chain's CDR3 is CASTPRDGTYEQYF. CDR3 in DNA: TGTGCCAGCACTCCACGGGACGGAACCTACGAGCAGTACTTC.

The CDR3 nucleotides read TGCGCCAGCAGCTTTAGGGACGAGCAGTACTTC. Its translation is CASSFRDEQYF. The chain joins TRBV5-1 to TRBJ2-7; no firm D call. The CDR3 length is 11 residues. CDR1 and CDR2 (germline): SGHRS, YFSETQ. Trimming removed 2 bases at V and 5 bases at J, with 5 bases between.

In this sample, this clone turned up once. This chain uses TRBV7-9 with TRBJ2-7; maybe TRBD2 (5 bases). Germline lookup yields CDR1 SEHNR and CDR2 FQNEAQ (reference sequence). The CDR3 consists of 12 residues. Trimming left V 1 base short and J 6 bases short, with 7 bases between. CDR3 residues: CASSLVDFEQYF. CDR3 coding DNA: TGTGCCAGCAGCTTAGTGGACTTCGAGCAGTACTTC.

V and J are TRBV6-5 and TRBJ2-7; 12 positions match TRBD2. V lost 10 bases, J lost 7 bases, and 11 bases stayed unmatched. The length of the CDR3 is 14 residues. Per the germline V gene, CDR1 is MNHEY and CDR2 is SVGAGI. The chain's CDR3 is CAIRTSGAVWEQYF. The DNA for the CDR3 is TGTGCCATCCGGACTAGCGGGGCCGTATGGGAGCAGTACTTC.

V usage is TRBV6-6 and J usage is TRBJ1-1; D gene uncertain. Germline V gives CDR1 MNHNY, CDR2 SVGAGI (reference sequence). The V end was cut by 5 bases, the J end by 1 base, with 8 bases between. The CDR3 loop spans 13 amino acids. In DNA form, the CDR3 reads TGTGCCAGCAGTGACGGGCAGAACACTGAAGCTTTCTTT. Its protein is CASSDGQNTEAFF.

The chain uses TRBV6-5 and TRBJ1-6; maybe TRBD1 (6 bases). The V gene's germline CDR1 is MNHEY and CDR2 SVGAGI. The length of the CDR3 is 14 residues. Trimming removed 8 bases at V and 9 bases at J, with 17 bases between. The DNA of the CDR3 is TGTGCCAGCGGGGAGGGGGACACGGCTTCACCCCTCCACTTT. Protein: CASGEGDTASPLHF.

The chain combines TRBV7-9 with TRBJ2-7; D is uncertain. Germline CDR1 reads SEHNR; CDR2 reads FQNEAQ (reference sequence). This CDR3 is built from 15 residues. Trimming cost V 1 base and J 3 bases, with 13 bases left between them. The CDR3 region has the DNA TGTGCCAGCAGCTTAGGACAACCTCTAATCTACGAGCAGTACTTC. Amino acid sequence: CASSLGQPLIYEQYF.

The chain combines TRBV29-1 with TRBJ2-7; D not certain. This CDR3 spans 14 amino acids. The V gene's germline CDR1 is SQVTM and CDR2 ANQGSEA. The CDR3 here is CSVLPQPSSYEQYF. DNA of the CDR3: TGCAGTGTCCTTCCACAGCCGAGCTCCTACGAGCAGTACTTC.

The chain carries TRBV28 and TRBJ1-5; 9 bases are a match to TRBD1. The CDR3 runs to 14 residues. The ends lost 6 bases at V and 0 bases at J; junction bases unmatched: 0. Per the germline V gene, CDR1 is MDHEN and CDR2 is SYDVKM. The CDR3 nucleotides are TGTGCCAGCAGGGGACAGGGTAGCAATCAGCCCCAGCATTTT. Its translation is CASRGQGSNQPQHF.

In its sample, this clone was seen once. The chain combines TRBV5-4 with TRBJ1-2, with D possibly TRBD1 on 6 matching bases. CDR3 length: 17 amino acids. V lost 2 bases and J lost 3, with 20 bases in between. The germline V gene encodes CDR1 SGHNT and CDR2 YYREEE (reference sequence). CDR3 protein: CASSLKRTAPGHYGYTF. Here the CDR3 DNA reads TGTGCCAGCAGCTTAAAAAGGACAGCCCCTGGACACTATGGCTACACCTTC.

The V gene is TRBV20-1, the J gene TRBJ2-7, with unresolved D. This CDR3 spans 11 amino acids. The V and J ends lost 6 bases and 6 bases respectively, with 12 bases between them. The germline CDR1 and CDR2 sequences are DFQATT and SNEGSKA (reference sequence). The CDR3 DNA sequence: TGCAGTGCCCCTGGGGTCCGCGAGCAGTACTTC. Translated: CSAPGVREQYF.

The chain combines TRBV6-5 with TRBJ1-2, with D possibly matching TRBD1 (6 bases). V was shortened by 2 bases and J by 5 bases, with 6 bases between the two germline ends. The CDR3 runs 12 residues. CDR1 is MNHEY and CDR2 is SVGAGI in the germline V gene. This CDR3 reads CASSYQGYGYTF. CDR3 bases: TGTGCCAGCAGTTACCAGGGGTATGGCTACACCTTC.

The V and J genes are TRBV28 and TRBJ2-7; D is unresolved. CDR3 length equals 15 residues. V lost 4 bases to trimming and J lost 0 bases, with 13 bases between them. Germline loops: CDR1 MDHEN, CDR2 SYDVKM. CDR3 DNA sequence: TGTGCCAGCAGTTATCCACAGCTAAGCTCCTACGAGCAGTACTTC. Encoded protein: CASSYPQLSSYEQYF.

The chain carries TRBV4-3 and TRBJ2-2, with 10 nucleotides matching TRBD2. The CDR3 is 18 amino acids. Germline V gene lookup returns CDR1 LGHNA and CDR2 YSLEER. After removal of 4 bases from V and 0 bases from J, the junction contained 8 bases not matched to a gene. Written as DNA, the CDR3 is TGCGCCAGCAGCCCGGGGGCCCTAGCGGGGGCGAACACCGGGGAGCTGTTTTTT. As protein: CASSPGALAGANTGELFF.

The chain uses TRBV7-9 and TRBJ2-7, with TRBD1 as a possible D gene (6 bases). The CDR3 loop spans 14 amino acids. Germline V gene sequence: CDR1 SEHNR, CDR2 FQNEAQ (reference sequence). Trimming removed 1 base from V and 0 bases from J, with 7 bases in between. The CDR3 sequence: CASSLVGASYEQYF. Written as DNA, the CDR3 is TGTGCCAGCAGCTTAGTGGGGGCCTCCTACGAGCAGTACTTC. The whole variable domain, remainder taken from reference TRBV7-9 and TRBJ2-7, is DTGVSQNPRHKITKRGQNVTFRCDPISEHNRLYWYRQTLGQGPEFLTYFQNEAQLEKSRLLSDRFSAERPKGSFSTLEIQRTEQGDSAMYLCASSLVGASYEQYFGPGTRLTVT.

The gene calls are TRBV7-2 and TRBJ2-1, with TRBD2 matching 8 bases. The CDR3 extends over 16 amino acids. Germline lookup yields CDR1 SGHTA and CDR2 FQGNSA. Unmatched junction bases numbered 10, after V lost 5 bases and J lost 4 bases. The CDR3 sequence is CASSTFPRGDYNEQFF. CDR3 sequence (DNA): TGTGCCAGCAGCACCTTCCCGCGGGGGGATTACAATGAGCAGTTCTTC.

This rearrangement joins TRBV2 to TRBJ2-1; 11 nucleotides align to TRBD1. The germline V gene encodes CDR1 SNHLY and CDR2 FYNNEI. The J segment lost 7 bases and the V segment lost 9 bases, leaving 8 bases of the junction unmatched. This CDR3 is built from 14 residues. The CDR3 region has the DNA TGTGCCAGGACTGGACAGGGGGCGGCGAATGAGCAGTTCTTC. Translated: CARTGQGAANEQFF.